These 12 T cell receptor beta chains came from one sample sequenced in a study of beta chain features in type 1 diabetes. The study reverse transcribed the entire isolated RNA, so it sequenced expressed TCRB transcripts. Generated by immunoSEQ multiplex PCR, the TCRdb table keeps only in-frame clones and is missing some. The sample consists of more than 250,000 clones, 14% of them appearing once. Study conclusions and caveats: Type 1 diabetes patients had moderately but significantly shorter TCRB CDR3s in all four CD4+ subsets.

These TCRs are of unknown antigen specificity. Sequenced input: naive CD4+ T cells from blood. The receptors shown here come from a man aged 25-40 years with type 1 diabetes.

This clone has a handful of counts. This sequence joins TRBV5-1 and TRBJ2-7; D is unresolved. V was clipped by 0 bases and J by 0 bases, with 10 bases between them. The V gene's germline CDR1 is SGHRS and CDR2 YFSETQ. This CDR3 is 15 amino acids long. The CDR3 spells CASSLAVGISYEQYF. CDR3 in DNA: TGCGCCAGCAGCTTGGCCGTCGGTATCTCCTACGAGCAGTACTTC.

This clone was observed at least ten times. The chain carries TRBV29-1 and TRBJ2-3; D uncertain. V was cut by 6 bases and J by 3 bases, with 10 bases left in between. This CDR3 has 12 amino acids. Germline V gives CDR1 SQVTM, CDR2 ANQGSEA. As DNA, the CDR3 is TGCAGCGTAAGAGGTCTGACAGATACGCAGTATTTT. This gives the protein CSVRGLTDTQYF.

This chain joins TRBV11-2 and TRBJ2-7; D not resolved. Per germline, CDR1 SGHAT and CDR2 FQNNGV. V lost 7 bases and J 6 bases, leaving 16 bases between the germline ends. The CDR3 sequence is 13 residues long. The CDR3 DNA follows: TGTGCCAGCACCCAGCCGATAGAGGTCGAGCAGTACTTC. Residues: CASTQPIEVEQYF.

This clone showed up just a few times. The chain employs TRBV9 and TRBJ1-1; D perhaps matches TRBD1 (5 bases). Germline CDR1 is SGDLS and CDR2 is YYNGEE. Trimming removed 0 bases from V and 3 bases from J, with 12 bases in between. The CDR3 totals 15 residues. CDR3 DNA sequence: TGTGCCAGCAGCGTAGCTGGGCAGGGCTACACTGAAGCTTTCTTT. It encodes CASSVAGQGYTEAFF.

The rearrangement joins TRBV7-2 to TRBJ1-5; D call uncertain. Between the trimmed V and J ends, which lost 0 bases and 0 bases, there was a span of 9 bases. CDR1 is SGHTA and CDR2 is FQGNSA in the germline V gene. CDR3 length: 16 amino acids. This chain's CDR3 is CASSLAADYSNQPQHF. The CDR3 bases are TGTGCCAGCAGCTTAGCGGCAGACTATAGCAATCAGCCCCAGCATTTT.

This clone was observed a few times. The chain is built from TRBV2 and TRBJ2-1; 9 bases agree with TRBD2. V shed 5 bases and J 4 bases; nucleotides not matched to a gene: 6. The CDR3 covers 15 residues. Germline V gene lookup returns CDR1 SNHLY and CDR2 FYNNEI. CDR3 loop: CASSLLREGYNEQFF. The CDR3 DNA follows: TGTGCCAGCAGTCTATTGCGGGAGGGATACAATGAGCAGTTCTTC.

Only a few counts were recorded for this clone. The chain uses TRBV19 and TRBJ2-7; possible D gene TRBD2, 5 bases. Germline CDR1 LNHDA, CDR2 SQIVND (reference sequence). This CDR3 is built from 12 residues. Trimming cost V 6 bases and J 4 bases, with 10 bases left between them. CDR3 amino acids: CASRDCPYEQYF. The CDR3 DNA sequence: TGTGCCAGTAGGGACTGTCCTTACGAGCAGTACTTC.

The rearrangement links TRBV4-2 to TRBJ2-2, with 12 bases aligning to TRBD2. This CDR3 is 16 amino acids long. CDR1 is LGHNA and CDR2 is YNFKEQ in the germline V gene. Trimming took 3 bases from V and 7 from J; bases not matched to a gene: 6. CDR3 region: CASSQALAGGSGELFF. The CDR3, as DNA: TGTGCCAGCAGCCAGGCCCTAGCGGGAGGGAGCGGGGAGCTGTTTTTT.

The CDR3 coding sequence is TGTGCCAGCAGTTCCCTCGGGGAGACCCAGTACTTC. Protein product: CASSSLGETQYF. The chain has TRBV6-5 and TRBJ2-5; D ambiguous. Between the trimmed V and J ends, which lost 4 bases and 5 bases, there was a span of 8 bases. The CDR3 consists of 12 residues. Germline assignment: CDR1 MNHEY and CDR2 SVGAGI.

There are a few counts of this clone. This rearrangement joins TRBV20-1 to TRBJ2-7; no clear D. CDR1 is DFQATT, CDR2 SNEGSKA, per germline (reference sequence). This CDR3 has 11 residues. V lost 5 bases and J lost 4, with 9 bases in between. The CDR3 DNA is TGCAGTGCTGAAACTCTATACGAGCAGTACTTC. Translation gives CSAETLYEQYF.

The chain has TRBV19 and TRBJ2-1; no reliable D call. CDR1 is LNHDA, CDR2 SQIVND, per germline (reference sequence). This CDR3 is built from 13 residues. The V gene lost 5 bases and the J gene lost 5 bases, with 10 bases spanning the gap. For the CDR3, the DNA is TGTGCCAGTAGTCGCGCGTCCCACAATGAGCAGTTCTTC. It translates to CASSRASHNEQFF.

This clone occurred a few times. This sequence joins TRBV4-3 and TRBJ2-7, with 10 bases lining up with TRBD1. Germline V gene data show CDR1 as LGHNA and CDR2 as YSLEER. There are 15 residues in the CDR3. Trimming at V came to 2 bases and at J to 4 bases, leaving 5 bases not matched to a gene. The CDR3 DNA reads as TGCGCCAGCAGCCAACTTCCGGGACAGGGGTACGAGCAGTACTTC. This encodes CASSQLPGQGYEQYF.